There are many counts of the clone carrying this TCR beta chain. V was pared by 0 bases and J by 6 bases, with 6 bases between. CDR3 size: 13 residues. The V gene's germline CDR1 is MNHEY and CDR2 SVGAGI. This entry is derived from a study of Graves' ophthalmopathy and Graves' hyperthyroidism. As the starting material, 8 to 10 ml of fresh peripheral blood yielded the PBMCs. Using RNA transcripts, the TCR beta CDR3 regions were amplified. HTBI primers served in a first-round RT-PCR, which a second-round multiplex PCR followed. TCRdb re-called the multiplex PCR reads through MiXCR, storing one row per CDR3 protein. The sample holds about 390,000 distinct CDR3 sequences, 17% seen once.

The sample taken for sequencing was peripheral blood. The V call is TRBV6-5, the J call TRBJ1-5; D unresolved. This receptor was identified in an adult woman with stable Graves' hyperthyroidism. The CDR3 sequence: CASSYSIGQPQHF. The CDR3 DNA reads as TGTGCCAGCAGTTACTCGATAGGTCAGCCCCAGCATTTT.